These T cell receptor beta chains were read from a single sample in a study of cytomegalovirus exposure and HLA in healthy donors. Assay used: immunoSEQ multiplex PCR; TCRdb lists only in-frame clones, some missing. This sample has approximately 170,000 clones; 80% occur once, and the top ten carry about 9.1%. Sequencing was carried out using PBMCs. All receptors come from a man aged 18 to 30 in good health and CMV-seropositive. The CDR3 runs from the conserved cysteine through the conserved F or W. A D gene is named only where the DNA matches it firmly. The size field is filled for only some rows; it gives once, few, many or a size class.

>TRBJ2-7|TRBV6-5|TRBD2|once
CASSYGTSGYEQYF
TGTGCCAGCAGTTACGGGACTAGCGGCTACGAGCAGTACTTC
>TRBJ2-1|TRBV2|TRBD2|.
CASSDGLAGNEQFF
TGTGCCAGCAGTGATGGCCTAGCGGGCAATGAGCAGTTCTTC
>TRBJ2-7|TRBV4-3|.|.
CASSPTRVREQYF
TGCGCCAGCAGCCCCACTAGGGTTCGCGAGCAGTACTTC
>TRBJ2-4|TRBV9|.|.
CASSVERDPIAKNIQYF
TGTGCCAGCAGCGTAGAGCGAGACCCAATAGCCAAAAACATTCAGTACTTC
>TRBJ2-1|TRBV4-1|.|.
CASSQDAGLRQETQFF
TGCGCCAGCAGCCAAGATGCGGGACTCAGACAAGAGACCCAGTTCTTC
>TRBJ2-2|TRBV11-2|.|.
CASRGRLVSAGELFF
TGTGCCAGCAGGGGCCGATTGGTATCGGCGGGGGAGCTGTTTTTT
>TRBJ2-7|TRBV12-2|.|.
CASRLELAGVRDEQYF
TGTGCAAGTCGCTTAGAACTAGCGGGAGTGAGGGACGAGCAGTACTTC
>TRBJ1-4|TRBV27|.|.
CASSLYSRSASTNEKLFF
TGTGCCAGCAGTTTATACTCAAGGAGCGCTTCAACTAATGAAAAACTGTTTTTT
>TRBJ1-2|TRBV5-1|.|few
CASSDGGRRPNYGYTF
TGCGCCAGCAGCGACGGAGGACGGCGACCTAACTATGGCTACACCTTC
>TRBJ1-1|TRBV28|.|.
CASGTRETEAFF
TGTGCCAGCGGAACGAGGGAAACTGAAGCTTTCTTT
>TRBJ2-7|TRBV11-3|TRBD1|.
CASSVDPPGQGNYEQYF
TGTGCCAGCAGCGTCGACCCTCCGGGACAGGGGAACTACGAGCAGTACTTC
>TRBJ2-1|TRBV2|.|.
CASRAVGGPDAYNEQFF
TGTGCCAGCAGGGCCGTGGGGGGGCCGGACGCCTACAATGAGCAGTTCTTC
>TRBJ1-2|TRBV2|TRBD1|.
CASSVGTGNYGYTF
TGTGCCAGCAGTGTTGGGACAGGGAACTATGGCTACACCTTC
>TRBJ1-4|TRBV5-1|TRBD1|.
CASSLGPGGRDEKLFF
TGCGCCAGCAGCTTGGGGCCAGGGGGCAGGGATGAAAAACTGTTTTTT
>TRBJ1-4|TRBV10-3|.|.
CAIARGTNEKLFF
TGTGCCATTGCACGGGGAACTAATGAAAAACTGTTTTTT
>TRBJ2-3|TRBV27|.|.
CASSLNPVTDTQYF
TGTGCCAGCAGTTTAAATCCAGTCACAGATACGCAGTATTTT
>TRBJ2-7|TRBV27|.|.
CASSFGNEQYF
TGTGCCAGCAGTTTCGGGAACGAGCAGTACTTC
>TRBJ1-2|TRBV7-3|.|.
CASSLSAAPQANYGYTF
TGTGCCAGCAGCTTATCGGCAGCCCCTCAGGCTAACTATGGCTACACCTTC
>TRBJ2-3|TRBV7-9|TRBD2|.
CASSLGTSGGGTDTQYF
TGTGCCAGCAGCTTGGGGACTAGTGGGGGTGGCACAGATACGCAGTATTTT
>TRBJ2-2|TRBV5-1|TRBD1|.
CASTDRENTGELFF
TGCGCCAGCACGGACAGGGAGAACACCGGGGAGCTGTTTTTT
>TRBJ1-1|TRBV10-1|.|.
CASSETGTGTEAFF
TGCGCCAGCAGTGAGACAGGGACGGGAACTGAAGCTTTCTTT
>TRBJ1-3|TRBV30|.|.
CAWSFWGGTGGNTIYF
TGTGCCTGGAGTTTCTGGGGGGGGACTGGCGGAAACACCATATATTTT
>TRBJ1-2|TRBV18|TRBD1|.
CASSRGQGDGYTF
TGTGCCAGCTCACGGGGACAGGGGGATGGCTACACCTTC
>TRBJ1-3|TRBV6-5|.|.
CASSFDPRNTIYF
TGTGCCAGCAGCTTCGACCCTAGGAACACCATATATTTT
>TRBJ1-3|TRBV19|.|.
CASSSGLDTIYF
TGTGCCAGTAGTTCCGGGTTGGACACCATATATTTT
>TRBJ2-5|TRBV7-9|TRBD2|.
CASSRASGPQETQYF
TGTGCCAGCAGTAGGGCTAGCGGACCACAAGAGACCCAGTACTTC
>TRBJ1-1|TRBV27|TRBD1|.
CASSLPHGQVFLNTEAFF
TGTGCCAGCAGTTTGCCTCACGGACAGGTCTTTCTGAACACTGAAGCTTTCTTT
>TRBJ2-3|TRBV13|TRBD2|.
CASSLGLGGVQDTQYF
TGTGCCAGCAGCTTAGGCCTTGGGGGGGTTCAAGATACGCAGTATTTT
>TRBJ2-2|TRBV6-4|.|few
CASSPTGVNTGELFF
TGTGCCAGCAGTCCAACCGGGGTGAACACCGGGGAGCTGTTTTTT
>TRBJ1-1|TRBV12-5|.|.
CASGLGSGGAYSEAFF
TGTGCTAGTGGTTTGGGCTCTGGCGGAGCATACTCTGAAGCTTTCTTT
>TRBJ2-4|TRBV19|TRBD1|.
CASSIEDRGEYIQYF
TGTGCCAGTAGTATAGAAGACAGGGGAGAATACATTCAGTACTTC
>TRBJ1-2|TRBV19|TRBD1|.
CASSIPGTGVDGYTF
TGTGCCAGTAGTATACCCGGGACAGGGGTGGATGGCTACACCTTC
>TRBJ1-1|TRBV2|TRBD1|.
CASKDGQGNTEAFF
TGTGCCAGCAAAGACGGACAGGGAAACACTGAAGCTTTCTTT
>TRBJ1-4|TRBV5-1|.|.
CASSLGSFLEATVEKLFF
TGCGCCAGCAGCTTGGGTTCCTTTTTAGAGGCGACCGTTGAAAAACTGTTTTTT
>TRBJ2-1|TRBV19|.|.
CASSARLLGAYNEQFF
TGTGCCAGTAGTGCCCGTCTGTTAGGGGCCTACAATGAGCAGTTCTTC
>TRBJ1-1|TRBV6-5|TRBD1|.
CASSSGTAVNTEAFF
TGTGCCAGCAGTTCCGGGACAGCCGTGAACACTGAAGCTTTCTTT
>TRBJ1-1|TRBV5-1|.|.
CASSFFGGSVTEAFF
TGCGCCAGCAGCTTCTTCGGGGGGTCAGTCACTGAAGCTTTCTTT
>TRBJ2-5|TRBV6-5|TRBD1|.
CASSYSGRGLGETQYF
TGTGCCAGCAGTTACTCGGGCAGGGGGCTGGGAGAGACCCAGTACTTC
>TRBJ2-6|TRBV19|.|once
CASKSGLGTGDSGANVLTF
TGTGCCAGCAAGTCGGGGCTTGGGACGGGGGACTCTGGGGCCAACGTCCTGACTTTC
>TRBJ1-1|TRBV5-5|TRBD1|.
CASSFKDRGFEAFF
TGTGCCAGCAGCTTTAAGGACAGGGGGTTTGAAGCTTTCTTT
>TRBJ2-7|TRBV9|TRBD1|.
CASSGGQGLHEQYF
TGTGCCAGCAGCGGCGGACAGGGGCTCCACGAGCAGTACTTC
>TRBJ1-2|TRBV27|.|once
CASSPSSIVGYTF
TGTGCCAGCAGTCCCAGTTCGATTGTGGGCTACACCTTC
>TRBJ2-7|TRBV9|TRBD1|once
CASSDPGQGNEQYF
TGTGCCAGCAGCGATCCGGGACAGGGTAACGAGCAGTACTTC
>TRBJ1-1|TRBV7-9|TRBD1|.
CASGAGGIGEAFF
TGTGCCAGCGGTGCAGGGGGCATTGGTGAAGCTTTCTTT
>TRBJ2-7|TRBV7-7|.|.
CASSLQGGEQYF
TGTGCCAGCAGCCTACAGGGTGGCGAGCAGTACTTC